A single sample is the source of the 23 T cell receptor beta chains below, sequenced in a study of cytomegalovirus exposure and HLA in healthy donors. PCR involved 60 Vbeta and 13 Jbeta primers. Clones were sequenced by immunoSEQ multiplex PCR, and TCRdb holds only the in-frame ones, with some missing. There are approximately 120,000 clones in the sample, with around 2.2% held by the top ten. The sample consisted of PBMCs. The receptors come from a man between 35 and 55 years old in good health and CMV-seronegative.

The chain employs TRBV7-2 and TRBJ1-2; no firm D call. Trimming shortened V by 5 bases and J by 0 bases, and 10 bases separated the two germline ends. Looked up from germline, CDR1 is SGHTA and CDR2 is FQGNSA. The CDR3 consists of 14 residues. For the CDR3, the DNA is TGTGCCAGCAGCCCATTCTCAGCTAACTATGGCTACACCTTC. Residues: CASSPFSANYGYTF.

The chain links TRBV6-1 to TRBJ2-2; TRBD2 matches at 7 bases. Trimming took 3 bases from V and 4 from J; bases not matched to a gene: 8. Germline CDR1 MNHNS, CDR2 SASEGT. The CDR3 is 16 amino acids. The CDR3 DNA follows: TGTGCCAGCAGTGACCTGCGCGGGGGAGTCACCGGGGAGCTGTTTTTT. It encodes CASSDLRGGVTGELFF.

The chain couples TRBV4-1 to TRBJ2-7; D not resolved. The length of the CDR3 is 15 residues. The germline gives CDR1 MGHRA, CDR2 YSYEKL. Between the trimmed V and J ends, which lost 0 bases and 1 base, there was a span of 10 bases. As DNA, the CDR3 is TGCGCCAGCAGCCAAGAGAGGAGTAGTTCCTACGAGCAGTACTTC. This sequence encodes CASSQERSSSYEQYF.

The V and J genes are TRBV21-1 and TRBJ1-4; TRBD1, the D gene given by the table, was not confirmed from the DNA. TRBV21-1 is recorded as a pseudogene. The CDR3 has 14 amino acids. CDR3 region: CASSHRQDGEKLFF. DNA of the CDR3: TGTGCCAGCAGCCATCGACAGGACGGGGAAAAACTGTTTTTT.

The CDR3 DNA is TGTGCCAGCAGTACCGACAGGGCCCAGCCCCAGCATTTT. Protein: CASSTDRAQPQHF. The chain carries TRBV27 and TRBJ1-5; 7 bases line up with TRBD1. The CDR3 has 13 amino acids. Germline V gene sequence: CDR1 MNHEY, CDR2 SMNVEV (reference sequence). V lost 5 bases and J lost 7; bases outside the gene matches: 5.

This chain joins TRBV6-5 and TRBJ1-1; 8 positions agree with TRBD1. Germline V lookup: CDR1 MNHEY, CDR2 SVGAGI. V shed 2 bases, J shed 2 bases, and the junction held 7 bases outside the gene matches. This CDR3 region has 16 residues. CDR3 nucleotide sequence: TGTGCCAGCAGTTACCCCCTCGGACAGGGAAACACTGAAGCTTTCTTT. Residues: CASSYPLGQGNTEAFF.

This chain links TRBV11-3 with TRBJ2-7; TRBD2 matches at 7 bases. The germline gives CDR1 SGHNT, CDR2 YENEEA. J was trimmed by 2 bases and V by 1 base; bases with no gene match: 5. CDR3 size: 15 residues. The CDR3 bases are TGTGCCAGCAGCTTAGTGACTAGCATGGCCTACGAGCAGTACTTC. Its protein is CASSLVTSMAYEQYF.

The chain has TRBV5-1 and TRBJ2-1, with 7 bases matching TRBD2. The trim removed 3 bases at V and 10 bases at J, leaving 10 bases unmatched. CDR1 is SGHRS, CDR2 YFSETQ, per germline. CDR3 length: 14 residues. The CDR3 DNA reads as TGCGCCAGCAGCTCCAACCCTCTACTAGCGGAGCAGTTCTTC. Protein sequence: CASSSNPLLAEQFF.

The chain recombines TRBV4-1 with TRBJ1-3, with D maybe TRBD1 (6 bases). Trimming pared 0 bases from V and 0 bases from J, leaving 9 bases between. This CDR3 has 16 amino acids. In germline, CDR1 is MGHRA, CDR2 YSYEKL. CDR3 loop: CASSQDVRGSGNTIYF. DNA of the CDR3: TGCGCCAGCAGCCAAGATGTCAGGGGCTCTGGAAACACCATATATTTT.

The rearrangement uses TRBV7-9 and TRBJ1-1; D remains unclear. The V and J ends lost 7 bases and 2 bases respectively, with 17 bases between them. CDR1 SEHNR and CDR2 FQNEAQ come from the germline V gene (reference sequence). The CDR3 is 15 residues long. The CDR3 loop reads CASIVYGQANTEAFF. The CDR3 DNA reads TGTGCCAGCATCGTATATGGGCAGGCAAACACTGAAGCTTTCTTT.

V gene TRBV21-1 combines with J gene TRBJ1-5. TRBV21-1 is deemed a pseudogene. The length of the CDR3 is 14 residues. DNA for the CDR3: TGTGCCAGCAGCATCCCCTGTAGCAATCAGCCCCAGCATTTT. This encodes CASSIPCSNQPQHF.

CDR3 loop: CASSLGLSYNEQFF. CDR3 DNA: TGTGCCAGCAGCTTGGGACTGTCCTACAATGAGCAGTTCTTC. The chain carries TRBV7-9 and TRBJ2-1, with D perhaps matching TRBD2 (6 bases). V dropped 3 bases and J dropped 1 base, with 7 bases sitting between them. Germline V lookup: CDR1 SEHNR, CDR2 FQNEAQ (reference sequence). This CDR3 is 14 amino acids long.

V is TRBV5-1 and J is TRBJ2-7; 10 bases are shared with TRBD1. Germline CDR1 SGHRS, CDR2 YFSETQ. This CDR3 is 15 amino acids long. Germline trimming cut 5 bases from V and 3 bases from J; bases unmatched to any gene: 8. Here the CDR3 DNA reads TGCGCCAGCAGAAGAACCGGGACAGGGGACTACGAGCAGTACTTC. Translating it yields CASRRTGTGDYEQYF.

V usage is TRBV7-2 and J usage is TRBJ2-7; perhaps TRBD2 as D (6 bases). Trimming removed 2 bases at V and 2 bases at J, with 10 bases between. This CDR3 has 14 amino acids. Germline V CDR1 and CDR2: SGHTA, FQGNSA. The CDR3 loop is CASSLRTTTYEQYF. The CDR3 region has the DNA TGTGCCAGCAGCTTACGGACTACCACCTACGAGCAGTACTTC.

As DNA, the CDR3 is TGCGCCAGCAGTTCAGGGGGGTTTGAAAAACTGTTTTTT. Translated, it gives CASSSGGFEKLFF. This rearrangement joins TRBV5-1 to TRBJ1-4; 7 nucleotides match TRBD1. Germline V gene lookup returns CDR1 SGHRS and CDR2 YFSETQ. The V gene end was trimmed by 5 bases and the J gene end by 7 bases; junction bases not matched to a gene: 5. The CDR3 contains 13 residues.

J is TRBJ1-4 and V is TRBV6-1; a weak D match, TRBD1 (6 bases). The CDR3 totals 13 residues. The germline gives CDR1 MNHNS, CDR2 SASEGT. Trimming took 7 bases from V and 3 from J, leaving 9 bases between them. For the CDR3, the DNA is TGTGCCAGCATCAGGGGCCCTAATGAAAAACTGTTTTTT. It yields the protein CASIRGPNEKLFF.

V is TRBV18 and J is TRBJ1-1; 7 bases fit TRBD1. The germline CDR1 and CDR2 sequences are KGHSH and LQKENI. There are 14 residues in the CDR3. V shed 5 bases and J 4 bases; nucleotides not matched to a gene: 7. The CDR3 nucleotides are TGTGCCAGCTCATCATCGACAGGGCCCACTGAAGCTTTCTTT. This codes for CASSSSTGPTEAFF.

This rearrangement joins TRBV27 to TRBJ1-4; 8 bases are shared with TRBD1. Germline V lookup: CDR1 MNHEY, CDR2 SMNVEV (reference sequence). This CDR3 region has 13 residues. Trimming cost V 5 bases and J 8 bases; bases outside gene matches: 4. The CDR3: CASSGQGREKLFF. DNA for the CDR3: TGTGCCAGCAGTGGACAGGGTAGAGAAAAACTGTTTTTT.

This chain connects TRBV9 to TRBJ2-3; the D is unclear. The CDR3 is 14 residues long. V lost 7 bases and J lost 4, with 16 bases in between. In germline, CDR1 is SGDLS, CDR2 YYNGEE. The CDR3 DNA follows: TGTGCCAGCGGGCGCAGCAACCCAGCAGATACGCAGTATTTT. Translating gives CASGRSNPADTQYF.

The V and J genes are TRBV7-3 and TRBJ1-1; unclear D gene. Trimming took off 2 bases at V and 1 base at J, with 11 bases between the two ends. CDR3 length equals 15 residues. Germline assignment: CDR1 SGHTA and CDR2 FQGTGA. CDR3 nucleotide sequence: TGTGCCAGCAGCTTATGGAGGGTGGGGAACACTGAAGCTTTCTTT. It yields the protein CASSLWRVGNTEAFF.

V is TRBV19 and J is TRBJ2-1; 13 bases fit TRBD2. Per the germline V gene, CDR1 is LNHDA and CDR2 is SQIVND (reference sequence). This CDR3 has 15 residues. J lost 7 bases, V lost 6 bases, and 6 bases had no gene match. The CDR3 here is CASSPTSGRLNEQFF. The CDR3 coding sequence is TGTGCCAGTAGCCCGACTAGCGGGAGGTTGAATGAGCAGTTCTTC.

The chain's CDR3 is CASSSGTGGLPQHF. The CDR3 DNA reads as TGCGCCAGCAGTTCCGGGACAGGTGGTTTGCCCCAGCATTTT. V gene TRBV10-1 combines with J gene TRBJ1-5, with 8 nucleotides matching TRBD1. Germline V CDR1 and CDR2: WNHNN, SYGVQD (reference sequence). This CDR3 has 14 residues. J gave up 9 bases and V 5 bases, and 9 bases lay outside the gene matches.

The V and J genes are TRBV6-5 and TRBJ1-1; a weak D match, TRBD1 (5 bases). The CDR3 length is 14 residues. CDR1 MNHEY and CDR2 SVGAGI come from the germline V gene. The ends were cut back, 0 bases at V and 11 bases at J, with 16 bases in the middle. CDR3 amino acids: CASSYSNFQGYAFF. The CDR3 coding sequence is TGTGCCAGCAGTTACTCTAATTTTCAGGGCTACGCTTTCTTT.